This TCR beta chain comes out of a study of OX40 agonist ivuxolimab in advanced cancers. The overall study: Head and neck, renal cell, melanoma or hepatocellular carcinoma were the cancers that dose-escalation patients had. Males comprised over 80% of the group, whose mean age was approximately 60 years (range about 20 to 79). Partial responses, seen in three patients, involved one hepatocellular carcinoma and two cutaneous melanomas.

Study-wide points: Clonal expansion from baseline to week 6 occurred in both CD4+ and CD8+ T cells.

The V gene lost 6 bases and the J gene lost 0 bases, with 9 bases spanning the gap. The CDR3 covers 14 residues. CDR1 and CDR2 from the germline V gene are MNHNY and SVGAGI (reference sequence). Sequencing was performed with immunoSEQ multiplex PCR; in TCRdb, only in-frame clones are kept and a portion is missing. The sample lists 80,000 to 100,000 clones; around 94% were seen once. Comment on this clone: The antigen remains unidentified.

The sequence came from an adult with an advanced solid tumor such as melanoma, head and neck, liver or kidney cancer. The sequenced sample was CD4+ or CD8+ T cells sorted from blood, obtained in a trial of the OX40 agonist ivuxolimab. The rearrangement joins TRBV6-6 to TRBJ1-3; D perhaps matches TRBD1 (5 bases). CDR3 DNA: TGTGCCAGCAGACCAGACAGCTCTGGAAACACCATATATTTT. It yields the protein CASRPDSSGNTIYF.